This entry features one T cell receptor beta chain sequence. The sample comes from a study of Ad26.COV2.S vaccination and SARS-CoV-2 variants. Study details: The study gave Ad26.COV2.S intramuscularly, once or twice 56 days apart.

The assay was immunoSEQ multiplex PCR, and TCRdb's table has in-frame clones only and misses some. The profile shows some 520,000 clones, 87% of them singletons. Specified treatment: roughly 20 received Ad26.COV2.S at low or high dose, single or two shots; five or six received placebo; per-sample allocation not given. Samples analyzed were those drawn on day 63 after the first vaccine or placebo injection. The CDR3 is 14 amino acids. With 3 bases removed from V and 3 bases from J, the gap between germline ends came to 9 bases. CDR1 is SNHLY, CDR2 FYNNEI, per germline. This clonotype was sampled from a person between 18 and 59 years old who received the Ad26.COV2.S COVID-19 vaccine or a placebo. The gene calls are TRBV2 and TRBJ1-5; D unresolved. The specimen comprised peripheral blood, sampled in a trial of Ad26.COV2.S vaccine versus placebo. The CDR3 DNA reads as TGTGCCAGCAGTGAGAGGCAGACCAATCAGCCCCAGCATTTT. This sequence encodes CASSERQTNQPQHF. Looking up the rest from reference TRBV2 and TRBJ1-5 gives the full variable domain: EPEVTQTPSHQVTQMGQEVILRCVPISNHLYFYWYRQILGQKVEFLVSFYNNEISEKSEIFDDQFSVERPDGSNFTLKIRSTKLEDSAMYFCASSERQTNQPQHFGDGTRLSIL.